The 5 T cell receptor beta chains below were found in one sample sequenced in a study of T cells in Graves' hyperthyroidism and ophthalmopathy (dated by TCRdb to between 2018 and 2021). The protocol used for the library was multiplex PCR. The sequencer listed for this sample is Illumina HiSeq 2000. TCR beta CDR3 regions were amplified from RNA transcripts. The first round of RT-PCR for the TCR CDR3 was performed with the HTBI primer set and the Qiagen OneStep RT-PCR kit. Using fastp trimming at Q25 and MiXCR clonotype assembly, TCRdb reanalyzed the public sequencing data and kept in-frame beta chains. CDR3 protein sequences are deduplicated, and each keeps its most common genes and DNA. The sample yields under 300,000 distinct CDR3 sequences; 10% to 15% were counted once. The ten largest clonotypes hold 7.8% of the sample. Input material: blood. The receptors come from a woman in her thirties with Graves' hyperthyroidism that later progressed to Graves' ophthalmopathy.

Many counts were recorded for this clonotype. V is TRBV7-6 and J is TRBJ2-3; TRBD1 agrees at 8 bases. Germline trimming cut 0 bases from V and 5 bases from J; bases unmatched to any gene: 7. The germline V gene encodes CDR1 SGHVS and CDR2 FNYEAQ. CDR3 length: 16 residues. The CDR3 here is CASSLAVGQGIDTQYF. DNA of the CDR3: TGTGCCAGCAGCTTAGCGGTAGGACAGGGAATAGATACGCAGTATTTT.

The V gene is TRBV19, the J gene TRBJ2-1; D uncertain. Germline-derived CDR1 and CDR2 are LNHDA and SQIVND (reference sequence). There are 13 residues in the CDR3. Trimming left V 5 bases short and J 7 bases short, with 12 bases between. The CDR3 DNA reads as TGTGCCAGTAGTTCACTACCCCAGAATGAGCAGTTCTTC. It translates to CASSSLPQNEQFF.

The chain joins TRBV6-2 or TRBV6-3 to TRBJ2-3; the match to TRBD2 covers 10 bases. V was clipped by 6 bases and J by 4 bases; unmatched bases: 10. The CDR3 runs 16 residues. Germline V gene lookup returns CDR1 MNHEY and CDR2 SVGEGT. The CDR3 region is CASRNSGGTPPDTQYF. CDR3 DNA: TGTGCCAGCAGAAATAGCGGGGGGACGCCCCCAGATACGCAGTATTTT.

V and J are TRBV19 and TRBJ1-5; 9 nucleotides align to TRBD1. V lost 3 bases and J lost 0; bases outside the gene matches: 12. Germline V gene data show CDR1 as LNHDA and CDR2 as SQIVND (reference sequence). The CDR3 length is 19 residues. The CDR3 nucleotides read TGTGCCAGTAGTATGGAGACAGGGGGACTTTCCTATAGCAATCAGCCCCAGCATTTT. As protein: CASSMETGGLSYSNQPQHF.

This clonotype was recorded at least ten times. This chain joins TRBV6-1 and TRBJ2-1; a possible D gene is TRBD2 (6 bases). Per the germline V gene, CDR1 is MNHNS and CDR2 is SASEGT. The V gene lost 8 bases and the J gene lost 1 base, with 15 bases spanning the gap. The CDR3 runs 15 residues. The CDR3 coding sequence is TGTGCCAGCGGGTCTCTTAGCGGATCCTACAATGAGCAGTTCTTC. Protein product: CASGSLSGSYNEQFF.